A single sample is the source of the 7 T cell receptor beta chains below, sequenced in a study of blood T cell repertoires in COVID-19. Sequencing used immunoSEQ multiplex PCR; TCRdb keeps in-frame clones, though not all of them. Here the sample spans about 210,000 clones, roughly 86% being singletons. The sample comprised PBMCs or T cells enriched from blood (not recorded which). The receptor source for this set is a man in his forties with acute COVID-19.

In nucleotides, the CDR3 is TGTGCCAGTAGTATAGTTGGACAGGATGAGAATACGCAGTATTTT. Translated: CASSIVGQDENTQYF. The J gene is TRBJ2-3, the V gene TRBV19, with 7 bases aligning to TRBD1. The V and J ends lost 1 base and 7 bases, in that order; junction bases with no gene match: 8. This CDR3 is built from 15 residues. The germline CDR1 and CDR2 sequences are LNHDA and SQIVND (reference sequence).

The rearrangement uses TRBV6-5 and TRBJ2-7; 8 bases are a match to TRBD2. V was pared by 6 bases and J by 7 bases, with 11 bases of the junction left unmatched. Germline V gene lookup returns CDR1 MNHEY and CDR2 SVGAGI. This CDR3 is 14 amino acids long. Here the CDR3 reads CASSGVSGIGEQYF. CDR3 DNA sequence: TGTGCCAGCAGCGGAGTTAGCGGGATAGGTGAGCAGTACTTC.

The chain has TRBV30 and TRBJ2-1; D might be TRBD2 (6 bases). V lost 3 bases to trimming and J lost 4 bases, with 19 bases between them. CDR3 length: 16 residues. Germline V CDR1 and CDR2: GTSNPN, SVGIG (reference sequence). The chain's CDR3 is CAWRKPSGLVYNEQFF. The CDR3, as DNA: TGTGCCTGGAGGAAGCCCAGCGGGTTAGTTTACAATGAGCAGTTCTTC. Full variable domain (missing parts from reference TRBV30 and TRBJ2-1): SQTIHQWPATLVQPVGSPLSLECTVEGTSNPNLYWYRQAAGRGLQLLFYSVGIGQISSEVPQNLSASRPQDRQFILSSKKLLLSDSGFYLCAWRKPSGLVYNEQFFGPGTRLTVL.

V and J are TRBV5-1 and TRBJ1-3; TRBD1 aligns across 7 bases. From germline, CDR1 is SGHRS and CDR2 YFSETQ. This CDR3 has 17 amino acids. J gave up 4 bases and V 2 bases, and 12 bases lay outside the gene matches. The CDR3 spells CASSLQTGQRLGNTIYF. The CDR3 bases are TGCGCCAGCAGCTTACAGACAGGGCAACGGCTCGGAAACACCATATATTTT.

In its sample, this clone was seen a few times. The chain is built from TRBV11-2 and TRBJ1-3; D gene uncertain. Germline V CDR1 and CDR2: SGHAT, FQNNGV. The CDR3 consists of 13 residues. V lost 7 bases and J 2 bases, leaving 9 bases between the germline ends. The CDR3 DNA sequence: TGTGCCAGCACCGTCACAGCTGGAAACACCATATATTTT. As protein: CASTVTAGNTIYF.

The sample holds a few counts of this clone. The CDR3 nucleotides read TGTGCAAGTCGCTTAGTTGGCGAGGTAGGCTATGGCTACACCTTC. This gives the protein CASRLVGEVGYGYTF. The chain employs TRBV12-2 and TRBJ1-2. TRBV12-2 is a known pseudogene. This CDR3 has 15 residues.

The chain couples TRBV29-1 to TRBJ2-3; 7 bases line up with TRBD1. This CDR3 region has 14 residues. In germline, CDR1 is SQVTM, CDR2 ANQGSEA. The CDR3 loop reads CSYRGQVWTDTQYF. For the CDR3, the DNA is TGCAGTTACAGGGGCCAAGTGTGGACAGATACGCAGTATTTT.